The entry that follows covers one T cell receptor beta chain sequence. Trimming left V 5 bases short and J 9 bases short, with 20 bases between. Germline CDR1 MRHNA, CDR2 SNTAGT. This CDR3 comprises 15 residues. Only in-frame clones appear in the TCRdb table, and some are missing; sequencing was by immunoSEQ multiplex PCR. The table has around 96,000 clones, roughly 94% seen once; the top ten hold roughly 1.7%. The data belong to a study of T cell changes during pregnancy in multiple sclerosis. The rearrangement uses TRBV6-4 and TRBJ2-1, with D possibly TRBD1 on 6 matching bases. This clonotype originated in a female donor in good health, enrolled as a control in a pregnancy study. Sequences were derived from peripheral blood, sampled after pregnancy. In DNA form, the CDR3 reads TGTGCCAGCAGTCAACAGGGTCGTTCGGGAAGTGAGCAGTTCTTC. It is translated as CASSQQGRSGSEQFF.